A single sample is the source of the 16 T cell receptor beta chains below, sequenced in a study of T cells in tumors after PD-1 blockade. Here immunoSEQ multiplex PCR was the method, and the copy in TCRdb shows in-frame clones only, minus some. The table lists 13,000 to 15,000 clones, roughly four fifths of them singletons. Sequencing used PBMCs, obtained after anti-PD-1 treatment. The source is a human donor with basal cell carcinoma.

V and J are TRBV7-2 and TRBJ2-1; 14 nucleotides line up with TRBD2. CDR1 and CDR2 (germline): SGHTA, FQGNSA. V trimming: 6 bases; J trimming: 4 bases; junction bases outside the gene matches: 2. The CDR3 covers 15 residues. Written as DNA, the CDR3 is TGTGCCAGCAGGCGGACTAGCGGGGGGTACAATGAGCAGTTCTTC. Translation: CASRRTSGGYNEQFF.

The rearrangement links TRBV7-7 to TRBJ2-1, with a weak D call TRBD2 (6 bases). The length of the CDR3 is 16 residues. Trimming took off 1 base at V and 0 bases at J, with 10 bases between the two ends. Germline lookup yields CDR1 SSHAT and CDR2 FNYEAQ (reference sequence). CDR3 protein: CASSLGRASSYNEQFF. The CDR3 DNA reads TGTGCCAGCAGCTTAGGGAGGGCCAGCTCCTACAATGAGCAGTTCTTC.

The chain joins TRBV4-2 to TRBJ2-3; D may be TRBD2 (5 bases). V was clipped by 3 bases and J by 3 bases, with 13 bases between them. This CDR3 has 15 residues. Germline V lookup: CDR1 LGHNA, CDR2 YNFKEQ. CDR3 loop: CASSHGKAETDTQYF. The CDR3 DNA follows: TGTGCCAGCAGCCACGGGAAGGCAGAAACAGATACGCAGTATTTT.

V usage is TRBV4-1 and J usage is TRBJ2-7, with TRBD2 matching 8 bases. The V gene's germline CDR1 is MGHRA and CDR2 YSYEKL. The CDR3 loop spans 16 amino acids. Trimming took 1 base from V and 3 from J; bases not matched to a gene: 8. The CDR3 spells CASSQATTSGNYEQYF. CDR3 nucleotides: TGCGCCAGCAGCCAAGCTACTACTAGCGGAAACTACGAGCAGTACTTC.

The chain is built from TRBV10-3 and TRBJ2-2; 10 bases map to TRBD1. V shed 4 bases, J shed 4 bases, and the junction held 3 bases outside the gene matches. The germline V gene encodes CDR1 ENHRY and CDR2 SYGVKD. This CDR3 is built from 15 residues. CDR3: CAISGGQGSTGELFF. The CDR3 DNA reads as TGTGCCATCAGTGGGGGACAGGGGTCCACCGGGGAGCTGTTTTTT.

The V call is TRBV21-1, the J call TRBJ2-5; whether TRBD1, the table's D call, matches the DNA was not checked. TRBV21-1 is deemed a pseudogene. The CDR3 is 14 residues long. CDR3 protein: CASSKVGTEETQYF. In DNA form, the CDR3 reads TGTGCCAGCAGCAAAGTCGGGACAGAAGAGACCCAGTACTTC.

The V call is TRBV4-3, the J call TRBJ2-7, with D perhaps TRBD1 or TRBD2 (6 bases each). The CDR3 covers 16 residues. The germline CDR1 and CDR2 sequences are LGHNA and YSLEER. The V end lost 5 bases, the J end lost 3 bases, and 20 bases lay between the germline ends. CDR3 coding DNA: TGCGCCAGCAGCTCCAGTGGAGGGGGAGGAGACTACGAGCAGTACTTC. It codes for CASSSSGGGGDYEQYF.

The chain is built from TRBV5-6 and TRBJ1-1; D gene uncertain. Trimming removed 0 bases from V and 0 bases from J, with 9 bases in between. The CDR3 loop spans 15 amino acids. The germline V gene encodes CDR1 SGHDT and CDR2 YYEEEE. The CDR3 sequence is CASSLVGVVNTEAFF. The CDR3 nucleotides read TGTGCCAGCAGCTTGGTTGGTGTGGTGAACACTGAAGCTTTCTTT.

V gene TRBV2 combines with J gene TRBJ2-1; D might be TRBD2 (6 bases). This CDR3 spans 15 amino acids. V was cut by 0 bases and J by 7 bases, with 13 bases left in between. Per germline, CDR1 SNHLY and CDR2 FYNNEI. CDR3 in DNA: TGTGCCAGCAGTGAAGCTATGGGAGGTTTTAATGAGCAGTTCTTC. Translation gives CASSEAMGGFNEQFF.

V usage is TRBV19 and J usage is TRBJ2-1, with a possible D match to TRBD2 (5 bases). Trimming stripped 5 bases from V and 9 bases from J, with 17 bases between. Germline assignment: CDR1 LNHDA and CDR2 SQIVND (reference sequence). This CDR3 is built from 14 residues. The CDR3 nucleotides are TGTGCCAGTAGTGTGGAAGGAGCTGCGGGTGAGCAGTTCTTC. Residues: CASSVEGAAGEQFF.

The chain has TRBV12-3 or TRBV12-4 and TRBJ2-3, with 9 bases matching TRBD2. The CDR3 runs to 13 residues. The ends lost 7 bases at V and 5 bases at J; junction bases unmatched: 4. The CDR3 loop reads CASKERGVDTQYF. The DNA of the CDR3 is TGTGCCAGCAAGGAGCGGGGGGTAGATACGCAGTATTTT.

This chain joins TRBV28 and TRBJ1-5; D is perhaps TRBD1 (5 bases). This CDR3 spans 16 amino acids. Trimming took 4 bases from V and 5 from J, leaving 18 bases between them. Germline lookup yields CDR1 MDHEN and CDR2 SYDVKM. CDR3 coding DNA: TGTGCCAGCAGTTCTCCGAAAGGGACTAGACATCAGCCCCAGCATTTT. Protein: CASSSPKGTRHQPQHF.

The chain carries TRBV19 and TRBJ2-6; 8 bases fit TRBD1. The CDR3 totals 17 residues. V was pared by 5 bases and J by 2 bases, with 8 bases of the junction left unmatched. Germline V gene sequence: CDR1 LNHDA, CDR2 SQIVND (reference sequence). DNA of the CDR3: TGTGCCAGTAGTCCCCGGGACAGGCGGGCTGGGGCCAACGTCCTGACTTTC. As protein: CASSPRDRRAGANVLTF. Full variable domain (remainder filled in from reference TRBV19 and TRBJ2-6): DGGITQSPKYLFRKEGQNVTLSCEQNLNHDAMYWYRQDPGQGLRLIYYSQIVNDFQKGDIAEGYSVSREKKESFPLTVTSAQKNPTAFYLCASSPRDRRAGANVLTFGAGSRLTVL.

In this sample, this clone turned up once. V is TRBV30 and J is TRBJ1-4; TRBD1 matches 7 bases. Germline CDR1 reads GTSNPN; CDR2 reads SVGIG (reference sequence). V lost 1 base and J lost 8; bases outside the gene matches: 7. CDR3 size: 14 residues. CDR3 bases: TGTGCCTGGAGTGGACAGGGAGTTAGAGAAAAACTGTTTTTT. Protein: CAWSGQGVREKLFF.

The rearrangement links TRBV19 to TRBJ2-2, with 7 bases fitting TRBD1. The length of the CDR3 is 20 residues. The trim removed 3 bases at V and 0 bases at J, leaving 16 bases unmatched. Germline V gene lookup returns CDR1 LNHDA and CDR2 SQIVND (reference sequence). CDR3 sequence: CASSIPGIYRGLSNTGELFF. The CDR3 coding sequence is TGTGCCAGTAGTATTCCCGGAATATACAGGGGTCTATCGAACACCGGGGAGCTGTTTTTT.

V usage is TRBV7-3 and J usage is TRBJ2-3; 8 nucleotides line up with TRBD1. Losses at the gene ends were 5 bases for V and 0 bases for J; bases not matched to a gene: 7. Germline loops: CDR1 SGHTA, CDR2 FQGTGA. CDR3 size: 16 residues. This CDR3 is CASSPNRDRSTDTQYF. CDR3 DNA: TGTGCCAGCAGCCCCAACCGGGACAGGAGCACAGATACGCAGTATTTT.